This T cell receptor beta chain was found in a study of T cells after yellow fever vaccination (dated by TCRdb to between 2018 and 2021). As for the study more broadly: Libraries from fractions with low cell numbers were prepared with the SMART-Seq v4 Ultra Low Input RNA kit. To track T-cell clones before and after primary and booster YFV17D yellow fever vaccination, bulk TCR alpha and beta repertoires were sequenced longitudinally. Two healthy male donors, one aged 18 to 30 and one aged 30 to 40 years, made up the cohort. Blood samples were taken at several timepoints before and after primary and secondary immunization, and bulk PBMC replicates and cell subsets were isolated.

Ten or more counts support this clonotype. No cognate antigen has been identified for it. Per-base quality was not reported, and no clone a single base away is much larger than it. The sample's treatment or condition label, in plain terms: live attenuated yellow fever vaccine strain. A standard Ficoll-Paque protocol was used to isolate PBMCs from peripheral blood. Dynabeads CD4 and CD8 positive selection kits were used to isolate CD4 and CD8 T-cell fractions. RNA was extracted with TriZol from bulk PBMCs, CD4 and CD8 fractions, and dextramer-positive and dextramer-negative fractions. Points the paper makes about the study in general: After the booster, most clones that had expanded after primary vaccination were detected again (about 97% of CD4 and roughly 86% of CD8), suggesting broad maintenance of memory. Compared with the primary T-cell response, the secondary T-cell response was weaker but faster, peaking on day 5 rather than day 15. Because only a couple of donors were included in the study, the extent to which the findings can be generalized is limited. Computational filtering was needed because FACS-sorted repertoires could contain abundant contaminating clonotypes from the bulk population. A small fraction of clonotypes showed up in both the CD4 and CD8 compartments, probably as a result of convergent recombination.

TCR cDNA was synthesized by 5'RACE template switching, which introduced a universal primer site and unique molecular identifiers. cDNA synthesis was primed from both the TCR alpha and TCR beta constant segments. Libraries were amplified in two PCR steps, with sample barcodes and sequencing adapters added in the second step. Sequencing of the libraries was done on either Illumina HiSeq 2500 (2x100 bp) or NovaSeq (2x150 bp). In the paper's pipeline: MIGEC handled demultiplexing of reads and collapsing into UMI consensus sequences, while MiXCR performed V(D)J alignment. Using edgeR on replicate PBMC samples, clonotypes were called vaccine-responding if FDR was below 0.01 and the log2 fold change was above 5 up to day 15. CD4 or CD8 identity was assigned to each bulk clonotype according to whether the clonotype was present at higher abundance in the sequenced CD4 repertoire or the sequenced CD8 repertoire. TCRdb applied fastp at Q25 and MiXCR to the public reads, then kept only in-frame beta chains. Identical CDR3 proteins give one entry, which carries the most common genes and DNA. TCRdb assigned the V and J calls; the authors' analysis was not used. For this sample there are roughly 120,000 distinct CDR3 sequences; about 7.2% appear just once. Roughly 2.8% of the sample goes to the ten largest clones.

Between the V and J ends, shortened by 1 base and 9 bases respectively, the junction contains 16 bases. The CDR3 sequence holds 15 residues, the cysteine and phenylalanine included. Of the read, only the CDR3 DNA is kept; its 45 bases are in frame from base 1. The germline V gene gives CDR1 as SGHVS and CDR2 as FNYEAQ. The sample was CD4+ T cells sorted from PBMCs, taken roughly 47 days after the first yellow fever vaccination. The receptor comes from a man aged 18 to 30 who received the YFV17D yellow fever vaccine. The rearrangement combines TRBV7-6 with TRBJ2-1; the D call could be TRBD1 or TRBD2, with each sharing 5 bases. CDR3 region: CASSLVGPIDGEQFF. At the DNA level, the sequence is TGTGCCAGCAGCTTAGTGGGACCGATAGACGGTGAGCAGTTCTTC.